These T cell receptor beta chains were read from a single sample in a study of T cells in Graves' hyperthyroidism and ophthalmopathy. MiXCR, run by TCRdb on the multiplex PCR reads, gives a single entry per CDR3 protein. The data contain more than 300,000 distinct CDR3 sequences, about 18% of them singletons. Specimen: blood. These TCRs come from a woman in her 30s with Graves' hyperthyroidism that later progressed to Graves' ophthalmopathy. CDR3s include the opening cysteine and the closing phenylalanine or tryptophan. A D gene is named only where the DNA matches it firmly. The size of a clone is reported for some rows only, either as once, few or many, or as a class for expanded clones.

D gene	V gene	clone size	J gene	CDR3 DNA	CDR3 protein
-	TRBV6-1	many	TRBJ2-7	TGTGCCAGCAGTGAAAGGGGTATGAGTTACGAGCAGTACTTC	CASSERGMSYEQYF
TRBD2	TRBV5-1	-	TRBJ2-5	TGCGCCAGCAGCTTGGGGGCTAGCGGGGTCTTTAGTCAAGAGACCCAGTACTTC	CASSLGASGVFSQETQYF
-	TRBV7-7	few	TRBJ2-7	TGTGCTAGCAGCCCTATGACAGGTTCTTCCTACGAGCAGTACTTC	CASSPMTGSSYEQYF
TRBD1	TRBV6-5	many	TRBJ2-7	TGTGCCAGCAGTTACTCGATGGGGGACAGGGTAGGCTACGAGCAGTACTTC	CASSYSMGDRVGYEQYF
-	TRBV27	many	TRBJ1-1	TGTGCCAGCAGTTCACTGGGGGGTAGCACTGAAGCTTTCTTT	CASSSLGGSTEAFF
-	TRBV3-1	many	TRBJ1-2	TGTGCCAGCAGCCAGAACAGGGCTATGAGTGGCTACACCTTC	CASSQNRAMSGYTF
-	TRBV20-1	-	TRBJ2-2	TGCAGTGCTACCCAAACCTATTTCGGGGAGCTGTTTTTT	CSATQTYFGELFF
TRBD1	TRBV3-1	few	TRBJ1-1	TGTGCCAGCAGCCCGACAGGGATGGCCACTGAAGCTTTCTTT	CASSPTGMATEAFF
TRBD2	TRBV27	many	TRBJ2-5	TGTGCCAGCAGTCCTATTAGCGGGAGATTGGAGACCCAGTACTTC	CASSPISGRLETQYF
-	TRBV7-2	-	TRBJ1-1	TGTGCCAGCAGCTTAAGTATATACGCTGAAGCTTTCTTT	CASSLSIYAEAFF
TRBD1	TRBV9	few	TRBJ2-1	TGTGCCAGCAGCGCCGGGACAGGGCACAATGAGCAGTTCTTC	CASSAGTGHNEQFF
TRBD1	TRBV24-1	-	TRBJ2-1	TGTGCCACCAGTGATTTCGGGACAGGGGGTTACAATGAGCAGTTCTTC	CATSDFGTGGYNEQFF
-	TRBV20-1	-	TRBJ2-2	TGCAGTGCTAGAAGGGGGACACCTCTCACCGGGGAGCTGTTTTTT	CSARRGTPLTGELFF
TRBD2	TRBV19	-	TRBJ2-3	TGTGCCAGTACCACAACCGCCGCTAGCGGTGGCACAGATACGCAGTATTTT	CASTTTAASGGTDTQYF
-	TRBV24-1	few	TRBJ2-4	TGTGCCACCAGCTCGTCGACAGCGGACGAAAACATTCAGTACTTC	CATSSSTADENIQYF
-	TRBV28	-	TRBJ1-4	TGTGCCAGCAGTTCGGCGGGGGCAGAAGAAGAAAAACTGTTTTTT	CASSSAGAEEEKLFF